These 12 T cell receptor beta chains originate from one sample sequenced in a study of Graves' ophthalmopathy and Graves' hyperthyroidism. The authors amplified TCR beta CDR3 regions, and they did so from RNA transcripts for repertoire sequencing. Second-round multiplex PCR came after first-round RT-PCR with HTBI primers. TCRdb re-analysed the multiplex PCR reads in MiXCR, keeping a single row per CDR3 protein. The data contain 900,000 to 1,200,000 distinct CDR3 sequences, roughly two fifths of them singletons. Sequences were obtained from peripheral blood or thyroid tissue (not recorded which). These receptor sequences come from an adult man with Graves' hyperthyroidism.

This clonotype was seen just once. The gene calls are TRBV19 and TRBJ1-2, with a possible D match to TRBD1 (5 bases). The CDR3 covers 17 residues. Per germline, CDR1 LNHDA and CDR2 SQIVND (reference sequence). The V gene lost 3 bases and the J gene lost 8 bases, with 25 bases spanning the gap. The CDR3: CASSIWSLTEPTGGYTF. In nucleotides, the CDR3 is TGTGCCAGTAGTATCTGGTCCCTGACAGAACCTACGGGAGGCTACACCTTC.

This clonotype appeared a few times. CDR3 amino acids: CATSRDLEGYGYTF. The CDR3 bases are TGTGCCACCAGCAGGGACTTGGAGGGCTATGGCTACACCTTC. The gene calls are TRBV15 and TRBJ1-2; D is unclear. Germline V lookup: CDR1 LNHNV, CDR2 YYDKDF (reference sequence). V was clipped by 3 bases and J by 4 bases, with 12 bases between them. The CDR3 spans 14 residues.

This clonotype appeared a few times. CDR3 bases: TGCAGTGCTAGAGATCCACGGGGGGCGAACACTGAAGCTTTCTTT. This codes for CSARDPRGANTEAFF. The chain links TRBV20-1 to TRBJ1-1, with a tentative D call TRBD1 (6 bases). The germline V gene encodes CDR1 DFQATT and CDR2 SNEGSKA (reference sequence). V was clipped by 0 bases and J by 1 base, with 12 bases between them. There are 15 residues in the CDR3.

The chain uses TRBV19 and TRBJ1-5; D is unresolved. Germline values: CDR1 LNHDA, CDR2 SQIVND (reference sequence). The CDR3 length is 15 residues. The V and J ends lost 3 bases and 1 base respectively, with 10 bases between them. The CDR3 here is CASSISGISNQPQHF. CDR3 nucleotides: TGTGCCAGTAGTATTTCAGGCATCAGCAATCAGCCCCAGCATTTT.

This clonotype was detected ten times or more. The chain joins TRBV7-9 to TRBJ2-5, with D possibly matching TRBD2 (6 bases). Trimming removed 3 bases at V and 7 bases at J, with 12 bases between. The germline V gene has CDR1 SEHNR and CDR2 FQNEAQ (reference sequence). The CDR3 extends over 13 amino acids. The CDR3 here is CASSLEPRGTQYF. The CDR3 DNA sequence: TGTGCCAGCAGCTTGGAACCGCGGGGGACCCAGTACTTC.

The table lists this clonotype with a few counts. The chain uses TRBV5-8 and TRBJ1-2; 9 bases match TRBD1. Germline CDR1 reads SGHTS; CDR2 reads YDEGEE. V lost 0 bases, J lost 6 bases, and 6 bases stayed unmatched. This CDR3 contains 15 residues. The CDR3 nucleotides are TGTGCCAGCAGCTTGGTAAACAGGGGGCGTAATGGCTACACCTTC. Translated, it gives CASSLVNRGRNGYTF. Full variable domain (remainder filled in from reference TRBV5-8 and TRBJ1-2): EAGVTQSPTHLIKTRGQQATLRCSPISGHTSVYWYQQALGLGLQFLLWYDEGEERNRGNFPPRFSGRQFPNYSSELNVNALELEDSALYLCASSLVNRGRNGYTFGSGTRLTVV.

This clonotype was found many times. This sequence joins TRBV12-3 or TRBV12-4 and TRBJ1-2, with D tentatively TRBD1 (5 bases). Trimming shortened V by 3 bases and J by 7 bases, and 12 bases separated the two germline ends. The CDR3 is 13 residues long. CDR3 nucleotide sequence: TGTGCCAGCAGTTTCCAGGCAGGGAGTGGCTACACCTTC. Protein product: CASSFQAGSGYTF.

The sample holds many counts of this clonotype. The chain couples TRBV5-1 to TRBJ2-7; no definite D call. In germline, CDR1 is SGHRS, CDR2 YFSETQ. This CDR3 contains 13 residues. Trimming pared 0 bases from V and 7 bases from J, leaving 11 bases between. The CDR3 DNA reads TGCGCCAGCAGCTTGGCTGGAGAGTGGGAGCAGTACTTC. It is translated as CASSLAGEWEQYF.

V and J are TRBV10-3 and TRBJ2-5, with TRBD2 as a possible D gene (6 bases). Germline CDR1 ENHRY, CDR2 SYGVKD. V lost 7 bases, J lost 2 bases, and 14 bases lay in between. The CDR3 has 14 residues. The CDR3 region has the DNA TGTGCCATCACTGGGGACTCAACACAAGAGACCCAGTACTTC. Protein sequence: CAITGDSTQETQYF.

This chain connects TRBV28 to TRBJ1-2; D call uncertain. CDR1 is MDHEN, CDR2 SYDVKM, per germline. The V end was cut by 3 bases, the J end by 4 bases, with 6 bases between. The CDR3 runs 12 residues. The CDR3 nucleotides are TGTGCCAGCAGTTTTGTCCCCTATGGCTACACCTTC. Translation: CASSFVPYGYTF.

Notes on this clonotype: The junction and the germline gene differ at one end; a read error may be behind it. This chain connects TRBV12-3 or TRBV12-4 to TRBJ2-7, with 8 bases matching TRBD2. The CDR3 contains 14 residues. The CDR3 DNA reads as TGTGCCAGCAGTTCCAGCGGGGGCCGCTACGAGCCGTACTTC. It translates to CASSSSGGRYEPYF.

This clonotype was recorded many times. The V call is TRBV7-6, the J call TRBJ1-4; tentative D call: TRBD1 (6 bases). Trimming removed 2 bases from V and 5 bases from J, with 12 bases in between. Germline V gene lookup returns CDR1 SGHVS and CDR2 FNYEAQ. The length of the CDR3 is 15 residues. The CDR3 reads CASSLTDSSNEKLFF. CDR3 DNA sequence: TGTGCCAGCAGCTTAACGGACAGCTCAAATGAAAAACTGTTTTTT.